This TCR beta chain was documented in a study of CD8+ T cells in alopecia areata. Study details: Treated patients swallowed 5 to 10 mg of oral tofacitinib twice daily.

Regarding the study as a whole: Greater clonality was observed in lesional scalp samples, especially alopecia totalis/universalis, versus normal scalp.

Note on this clone: The antigen remains undetermined.

Germline CDR1 and CDR2: LGHNA and YSLEER. V was clipped by 0 bases and J by 3 bases, with 15 bases between them. This CDR3 comprises 16 residues. Sequencing used cDNA as its template, made by extracting RNA and reverse transcribing it. The repertoire was sequenced with immunoSEQ multiplex PCR; TCRdb's copy has only in-frame clones and lacks some. Here the sample spans tens of thousands of clones, roughly three fifths being singletons. Obtained from alopecia areata patients were lesional scalp punch biopsies along with peripheral blood. The researchers isolated CD4+ and CD8+ T cells from PBMCs by sorting.

The sample in question was CD8+ T cells sorted from blood, obtained at week 0. The chain recombines TRBV4-3 with TRBJ2-7; either TRBD1 or TRBD2 may supply D (5 bases each). The TCR comes from a human donor with alopecia areata. The CDR3 bases are TGCGCCAGCAGCCAAGATCTTGGGGACGGCTACTACGAGCAGTACTTC. Translating gives CASSQDLGDGYYEQYF.